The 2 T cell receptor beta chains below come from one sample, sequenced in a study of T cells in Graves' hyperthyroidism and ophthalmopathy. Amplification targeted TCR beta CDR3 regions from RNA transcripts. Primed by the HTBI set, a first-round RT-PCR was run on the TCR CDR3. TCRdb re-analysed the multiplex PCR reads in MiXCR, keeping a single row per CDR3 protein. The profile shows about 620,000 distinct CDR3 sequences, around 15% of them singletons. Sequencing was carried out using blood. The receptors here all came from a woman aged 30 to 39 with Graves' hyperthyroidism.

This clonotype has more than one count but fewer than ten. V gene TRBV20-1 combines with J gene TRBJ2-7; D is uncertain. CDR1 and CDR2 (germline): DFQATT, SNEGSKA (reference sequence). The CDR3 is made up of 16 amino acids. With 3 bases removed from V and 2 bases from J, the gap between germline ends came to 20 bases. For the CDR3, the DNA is TGCAGTGCTAGCGGGCGGATCCTCACGGGCGCCTACGAGCAGTACTTC. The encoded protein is CSASGRILTGAYEQYF.

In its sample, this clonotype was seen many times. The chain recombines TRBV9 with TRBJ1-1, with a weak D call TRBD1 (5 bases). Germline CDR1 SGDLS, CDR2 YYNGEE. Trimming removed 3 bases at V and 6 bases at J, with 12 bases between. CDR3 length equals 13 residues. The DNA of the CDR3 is TGTGCCAGCAGCGCCCGACAGCATTCTGAAGCTTTCTTT. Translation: CASSARQHSEAFF.